Here is one TCR beta chain with its context. PCR used 60 Vbeta primers and 13 Jbeta primers. The protocol was immunoSEQ multiplex PCR, while the TCRdb copy is restricted to in-frame clones and leaves out a portion. Here the sample spans about 76,000 clones, roughly 73% being singletons. Trimming took 6 bases from V and 3 from J; bases not matched to a gene: 3. CDR3 length: 12 residues. Per the germline V gene, CDR1 is SQVTM and CDR2 is ANQGSEA. This entry belongs to a study of cytomegalovirus exposure and HLA in healthy donors. Sequenced input: PBMCs. The V call is TRBV29-1, the J call TRBJ2-5; 8 positions agree with TRBD1. This clonotype originated in a woman aged 40 to 49 in good health and CMV-seropositive. This CDR3 is CSVPGQEETQYF. DNA for the CDR3: TGCAGCGTGCCGGGACAGGAAGAGACCCAGTACTTC.